A single T cell receptor (beta chain) is shown here with its context. What it binds is unknown. These data belong to a study of CD8 T cells in ankylosing spondylitis. Points from the study as a whole: As reported, disease-linked clones showed significant enrichment in matched ankylosing spondylitis synovial fluid. Some motif variants had been reported before (in reactive arthritis synovial fluid and blood).

The CDR3 covers 12 residues. Between the trimmed V and J ends, which lost 4 bases and 2 bases, there was a span of 9 bases. Germline V gives CDR1 GTSNPN, CDR2 SVGIG (reference sequence). The TCR beta libraries were generated through quantitative 5'-RACE incorporating molecular barcodes. A single record per CDR3 protein comes from TCRdb applying MiXCR to the 5' RACE reads. The sample contains about 360,000 distinct CDR3 sequences, 20% of which appear only once. The source of this sequence is a male donor with ankylosing spondylitis or in good health (not recorded which). The sample taken for sequencing was blood, either unsorted or a sorted T cell fraction (not recorded which). The gene calls are TRBV30 and TRBJ2-7; D gene uncertain. For the CDR3, the DNA is TGTGCCTGGAACACTGATACCTACGAGCAGTACTTC. Encoded protein: CAWNTDTYEQYF.